A selection of T cell receptor beta chains follows, all from one sample in a study of T cell responses to AZD1222 COVID-19 vaccine. Method: immunoSEQ multiplex PCR; TCRdb's copy keeps in-frame clones and lacks some. The sample has 150,000 or so clones, approximately 86% seen once. The sample consisted of peripheral blood, taken after recovery from COVID-19. These receptors came from an adult who had recovered from COVID-19. CDR3s include the opening cysteine and the closing phenylalanine or tryptophan. Fields, in order: J gene, clone size, D gene, V gene, CDR3 DNA, CDR3 protein. The D gene is left open where the match is weak. Expanded clones are given a class, and other clones once, few, many or no size at all.

TRBJ2-3 few TRBD2 TRBV24-1 TGTGCCACCAGTGATTTTAGGTCTAGCGGGCGAGAGGCTACGCAGTATTTT CATSDFRSSGREATQYF
TRBJ1-1 NA TRBD1 TRBV19 TGTGCCAGTAGTATTTCACAGGGGGCACCTGAAGCTTTCTTT CASSISQGAPEAFF
TRBJ1-6 NA TRBD1 TRBV3-1/TRBV3-2 TGTGCCAGCAGCCCGACAGGGATGCTAAATAATTCACCCCTCCACTTT CASSPTGMLNNSPLHF
TRBJ2-7 NA NA TRBV4-2 TGTGCCAGCAGCCAAGATCTTCGAGACACTCAGCAGTACTTC CASSQDLRDTQQYF
TRBJ1-2 NA NA TRBV5-6 TGTGCCAGCAGCTTATTCGTGTACAGGAGTAACTATGGCTACACCTTC CASSLFVYRSNYGYTF
TRBJ1-2 NA NA TRBV18 TGTGCCAGCTCACCGAAAGCGACAGACCCCTATGGCTACACCTTC CASSPKATDPYGYTF
TRBJ1-5 NA NA TRBV24-1 TGTGCCACCAGTGATTCCCGAAGGGGTGACAATCAGCCCCAGCATTTT CATSDSRRGDNQPQHF
TRBJ2-1 NA TRBD1 TRBV5-1 TGCGCCAGCATCCACAAACCCTCGACAGGGCTAAATGAGCAGTTCTTC CASIHKPSTGLNEQFF
TRBJ2-7 NA TRBD2 TRBV18 TGTGCCAGCTCTCCGCGAGCGGGGGACTACGAGCAGTACTTC CASSPRAGDYEQYF
TRBJ2-2 NA NA TRBV4-1 TGCGCCAGCAGCCAAGAAGAGAGGCTCACCGGGGAGCTGTTTTTT CASSQEERLTGELFF